This T cell receptor beta chain was identified in a study of T cells in Graves' hyperthyroidism and ophthalmopathy. The study's findings and limits: Onset of ophthalmopathy came a median roughly 6 months after the model predicted it. Most expanded thyroid clonotypes above 0.001 also appeared in blood.

Any patient presenting with uncontrolled infection, other autoimmune disease, pregnancy or lactation was left out. Diagnosis rested on symptoms, serum thyroxine and TRAb, thyroid ultrasound, and orbital computed tomography. This clonotype was seen only a few times. Its matching antigen is unknown. Regions amplified from RNA transcripts were the TCR beta CDR3 regions. First-round RT-PCR targeting the TCR CDR3 was performed with the HTBI primer set. TCRdb itself ran the multiplex PCR reads through MiXCR, one entry per CDR3 protein. The data show hundreds of thousands of distinct CDR3 sequences, with about 14% seen just once and about a tenth held by the top ten. The CDR3 is 16 amino acids. V lost 6 bases and J lost 2; bases outside the gene matches: 7. Per germline, CDR1 MNHEY and CDR2 SVGEGT.

This receptor was taken from a woman aged 18-29 years with Graves' hyperthyroidism. The sequenced material came from blood. The rearrangement uses TRBV6-2 or TRBV6-3 and TRBJ1-5; 10 bases agree with TRBD1. The CDR3 nucleotides are TGTGCCAGCAGGACCCGGGACAGGGGAGGCAATCAGCCCCAGCATTTT. It codes for CASRTRDRGGNQPQHF.